This is a list of T cell receptor beta chains from one sample in a study of blood T cells in healthy people across ages. TCRdb re-derived calls from the 5' RACE reads in MiXCR, one entry per CDR3 protein. The repertoire holds about a million distinct CDR3 sequences, with roughly 47% as singletons. Sample: blood. The receptors derive from a woman aged 55-70 years in good health. Both conserved end residues are part of each CDR3. A D gene is named only where the DNA matches it firmly. Size tells how often a clone was seen (once, few, many) or the class of an expanded clone, and some rows leave it out.

D: NA
length: 14
V: TRBV7-2
size: few
J: TRBJ1-2
CDR3: CASSQTGGDYGYTF
DNA: TGTGCCAGCAGCCAGACGGGGGGTGACTATGGCTACACCTTC

D: NA
length: 15
V: TRBV2
size: NA
J: TRBJ2-4
CDR3: CASSSMTAAFDRQYF
DNA: TGTGCCAGCAGCTCAATGACGGCAGCTTTCGACCGTCAGTACTTC

D: NA
length: 13
V: TRBV11-2
size: NA
J: TRBJ2-5
CDR3: CASSRSGQETQYF
DNA: TGTGCCAGCAGCCGAAGCGGACAGGAGACCCAGTACTTC

D: NA
length: 17
V: TRBV7-8
size: NA
J: TRBJ2-4
CDR3: CASSLGRQGLAKNIQYF
DNA: TGTGCCAGCAGCTTAGGCCGGCAGGGTCTAGCCAAAAACATTCAGTACTTC

D: TRBD1
length: 14
V: TRBV29-1
size: few
J: TRBJ2-7
CDR3: CSVEDRALNYEQYF
DNA: TGCAGCGTCGAAGACAGGGCCTTGAACTACGAGCAGTACTTC

D: NA
length: 15
V: TRBV20-1
size: NA
J: TRBJ2-1
CDR3: CSARAVTDFDNEQFF
DNA: TGCAGTGCTAGAGCCGTAACGGACTTTGACAATGAGCAGTTCTTC

D: NA
length: 13
V: TRBV7-9
size: few
J: TRBJ2-5
CDR3: CASSFMSEETQYF
DNA: TGTGCCAGCAGCTTCATGTCAGAAGAGACCCAGTACTTC

D: TRBD2
length: 15
V: TRBV7-9
size: NA
J: TRBJ2-5
CDR3: CASSLAGEYQETQYF
DNA: TGTGCCAGCAGCTTGGCGGGAGAGTACCAAGAGACCCAGTACTTC

D: NA
length: 17
V: TRBV5-5
size: NA
J: TRBJ1-1
CDR3: CASSLEETVFMNTEAFF
DNA: TGTGCCAGCAGCTTGGAAGAGACAGTATTCATGAACACTGAAGCTTTCTTT

D: NA
length: 17
V: TRBV27
size: few
J: TRBJ1-4
CDR3: CASSLRWGPGRNEKLFF
DNA: TGTGCCAGCAGCTTGAGATGGGGGCCGGGGCGTAATGAAAAACTGTTTTTT

D: TRBD2
length: 17
V: TRBV20-1
size: NA
J: TRBJ2-7
CDR3: CSARDLAGGYSSYEQYF
DNA: TGCAGTGCTAGGGATCTAGCGGGAGGGTATAGCTCCTACGAGCAGTACTTC

D: NA
length: 14
V: TRBV12-3/TRBV12-4
size: NA
J: TRBJ1-5
CDR3: CASSASVWGQPQHF
DNA: TGTGCCAGCAGCGCTTCAGTATGGGGTCAGCCCCAGCATTTT

D: TRBD2
length: 15
V: TRBV5-1
size: NA
J: TRBJ2-7
CDR3: CASSELAGVSYEQYF
DNA: TGCGCCAGCAGCGAACTAGCGGGAGTATCCTACGAGCAGTACTTC

D: TRBD1
length: 15
V: TRBV20-1
size: NA
J: TRBJ1-6
CDR3: CSARRDRGNNSPLHF
DNA: TGCAGTGCTAGGCGGGACAGGGGCAACAATTCACCCCTCCACTTT

D: TRBD1
length: 16
V: TRBV20-1
size: NA
J: TRBJ2-5
CDR3: CSAINTGGNWKETQYF
DNA: TGCAGTGCAATTAACACAGGGGGAAATTGGAAAGAGACCCAGTACTTC

D: NA
length: 17
V: TRBV20-1
size: NA
J: TRBJ2-7
CDR3: CSARDLGPQGQSYEQYF
DNA: TGCAGTGCTAGAGATCTAGGGCCTCAGGGGCAAAGCTACGAGCAGTACTTC

D: TRBD2
length: 16
V: TRBV7-2
size: few
J: TRBJ2-1
CDR3: CASSPGFTGGYNEQFF
DNA: TGTGCCAGCAGCCCAGGATTTACGGGAGGGTACAATGAGCAGTTCTTC

D: TRBD2
length: 18
V: TRBV12-3/TRBV12-4
size: NA
J: TRBJ2-7
CDR3: CASSNQRERGSSYNEQYF
DNA: TGTGCCAGCAGCAACCAGCGGGAGAGGGGGAGCTCCTACAATGAGCAGTACTTC

D: TRBD2
length: 18
V: TRBV4-1
size: NA
J: TRBJ2-2
CDR3: CASSQELRRAGITGELFF
DNA: TGCGCCAGCAGCCAAGAATTAAGAAGAGCGGGGATCACCGGGGAGCTGTTTTTT

D: TRBD2
length: 16
V: TRBV15
size: NA
J: TRBJ2-1
CDR3: CATSRVLAGGFNEQFF
DNA: TGTGCCACCAGCAGAGTACTAGCGGGAGGTTTTAATGAGCAGTTCTTC

D: NA
length: 15
V: TRBV5-1
size: NA
J: TRBJ2-1
CDR3: CASSLDGLDYNEQFF
DNA: TGCGCCAGCAGCTTGGACGGATTAGACTACAATGAGCAGTTCTTC

D: TRBD2
length: 17
V: TRBV7-2
size: many
J: TRBJ2-5
CDR3: CASSLEGRLAGVETQYF
DNA: TGTGCCAGCAGCTTAGAAGGCCGACTAGCGGGAGTGGAGACCCAGTACTTC

D: NA
length: 15
V: TRBV20-1
size: NA
J: TRBJ2-1
CDR3: CSARTRGSSYNERFF
DNA: TGCAGTGCTCGTACCCGGGGAAGCTCCTACAATGAGCGGTTCTTC

D: NA
length: 13
V: TRBV3-1
size: NA
J: TRBJ1-2
CDR3: CASSQEGIYGYTF
DNA: TGTGCCAGCAGCCAAGAGGGAATATATGGCTACACCTTC

D: TRBD1
length: 13
V: TRBV12-3/TRBV12-4
size: NA
J: TRBJ2-7
CDR3: CASWTGGSYEQYF
DNA: TGTGCCAGCTGGACAGGGGGCTCCTACGAGCAGTACTTC

D: TRBD1
length: 17
V: TRBV11-2
size: NA
J: TRBJ1-2
CDR3: CASSRGTVGQGAAGYTF
DNA: TGTGCCAGCAGCCGAGGGACCGTGGGACAGGGGGCGGCTGGCTACACCTTC

D: NA
length: 14
V: TRBV7-2
size: NA
J: TRBJ2-3
CDR3: CASSLVGQRDTQYF
DNA: TGTGCCAGCAGCTTAGTCGGACAGAGGGATACGCAGTATTTT

D: TRBD2
length: 16
V: TRBV4-1
size: NA
J: TRBJ2-7
CDR3: CASSQDWREGHSEQYF
DNA: TGCGCCAGCAGCCAAGATTGGCGGGAGGGCCACTCCGAGCAGTACTTC

D: TRBD2
length: 16
V: TRBV29-1
size: NA
J: TRBJ2-3
CDR3: CSVTPASGGITDTQYF
DNA: TGCAGCGTTACCCCGGCTAGCGGTGGGATCACAGATACGCAGTATTTT

D: NA
length: 13
V: TRBV12-3/TRBV12-4
size: few
J: TRBJ2-1
CDR3: CASSPPVRGLWFF
DNA: TGTGCCAGCAGTCCGCCTGTACGGGGATTATGGTTCTTC

D: NA
length: 13
V: TRBV7-8
size: NA
J: TRBJ1-5
CDR3: CASSIDRNQPQHF
DNA: TGTGCCAGCAGCATCGACCGCAATCAGCCCCAGCATTTT

D: TRBD2
length: 15
V: TRBV6-1
size: NA
J: TRBJ2-7
CDR3: CASSDGTTLSYEQYF
DNA: TGTGCCAGCAGTGATGGGACTACCCTTTCCTACGAGCAGTACTTC

D: NA
length: 15
V: TRBV7-9
size: NA
J: TRBJ2-1
CDR3: CASNLKWPLSNEQFF
DNA: TGTGCCAGCAACTTGAAGTGGCCGTTAAGCAATGAGCAGTTCTTC

D: NA
length: 17
V: TRBV3-1
size: few
J: TRBJ2-4
CDR3: CASSSLTPRLSQNIQYF
DNA: TGTGCCAGCAGCTCTTTGACGCCCAGGCTTAGCCAAAACATTCAGTACTTC

D: TRBD2
length: 17
V: TRBV20-1
size: NA
J: TRBJ2-5
CDR3: CSASLRLAGGPMETQYF
DNA: TGCAGTGCTAGTCTCAGACTAGCGGGAGGGCCGATGGAGACCCAGTACTTC

D: NA
length: 12
V: TRBV12-3/TRBV12-4
size: many
J: TRBJ2-3
CDR3: CASSSFTDTQYF
DNA: TGTGCCAGCAGTAGCTTCACAGATACGCAGTATTTT

D: NA
length: 13
V: TRBV3-1
size: NA
J: TRBJ1-1
CDR3: CASSHVGATEAFF
DNA: TGTGCCAGCAGTCACGTCGGGGCCACTGAAGCTTTCTTT

D: NA
length: 12
V: TRBV3-1
size: few
J: TRBJ2-1
CDR3: CASSQYGNEQFF
DNA: TGTGCCAGCAGCCAGTACGGGAATGAGCAGTTCTTC

D: NA
length: 17
V: TRBV20-1
size: once
J: TRBJ2-1
CDR3: CSALDTQVQVRDNEQFF
DNA: TGCAGTGCTCTTGATACACAGGTCCAGGTTAGGGACAATGAGCAGTTCTTC

D: TRBD2
length: 12
V: TRBV29-1
size: NA
J: TRBJ2-7
CDR3: CSVAAGAGEQYF
DNA: TGCAGCGTTGCTGCGGGAGCGGGCGAGCAGTACTTC

D: TRBD2
length: 16
V: TRBV7-9
size: NA
J: TRBJ2-7
CDR3: CASSSTGTRISYEQYF
DNA: TGTGCCAGCAGCTCTACCGGGACTAGAATCTCCTACGAGCAGTACTTC